A single sample gave rise to the 26 T cell receptor beta chains below, sequenced in a study of regulatory T cells in long-lasting Graves disease. Construction of TCR beta libraries relied on iRepertoire HTBI primers and on Arm-PCR targeting CDR3 regions. Using its own MiXCR run on the multiplex PCR reads, TCRdb lists one record per CDR3 protein. The table has about 360,000 distinct CDR3 sequences, around 15% seen once. Noted time point: newly diagnosed GD, antithyroid drugs for less than 3 months. Making the TCR library involved RNA that had been extracted from PBMCs. The data also belong to a second study, concerning T cells in Graves' hyperthyroidism and ophthalmopathy.

The starting material was peripheral blood mononuclear cells (PBMCs), obtained at new diagnosis, from a patient treated with antithyroid drugs. The receptors originated from a woman between 18 and 29 years old with Graves disease.

The CDR3 DNA reads as TGTGCCAGCAGTTTAGGGTCGGGACACAAGGCTTTCTTT. As protein: CASSLGSGHKAFF. The chain recombines TRBV28 with TRBJ1-1, with D possibly TRBD1 on 6 matching bases. In germline, CDR1 is MDHEN, CDR2 SYDVKM. The germline V and J ends were trimmed by 2 bases and 11 bases, with 15 bases remaining between them. The CDR3 is 13 residues long.

This clonotype was recorded many times. This chain uses TRBV30 with TRBJ1-1, with 8 bases fitting TRBD1. This CDR3 spans 14 amino acids. V gave up 4 bases and J gave up 2 bases; unmatched junction bases: 6. The V gene's germline CDR1 is GTSNPN and CDR2 SVGIG (reference sequence). In nucleotides, the CDR3 is TGTGCCTGGATTGACAGGGGAATCAACACTGAAGCTTTCTTT. This sequence encodes CAWIDRGINTEAFF.

This clonotype was seen only a few times. The DNA of the CDR3 is TGTGCCAGCAGTTTTTTGGGACTAGCGGGGACGAACACCGGGGAGCTGTTTTTT. Residues: CASSFLGLAGTNTGELFF. The chain joins TRBV12-3 or TRBV12-4 to TRBJ2-2, with TRBD2 matching 13 bases. The V segment lost 3 bases and the J segment 0 bases; nucleotides outside the gene matches: 4. The CDR3 is made up of 18 amino acids.

This clonotype appeared many times. The J gene is TRBJ2-7, the V gene TRBV20-1, with TRBD2 identical over 9 bases. The V segment lost 1 base and the J segment 7 bases; nucleotides outside the gene matches: 8. The CDR3 covers 14 residues. The germline CDR1 and CDR2 sequences are DFQATT and SNEGSKA (reference sequence). The CDR3 nucleotides read TGCAGTGCTAGAGGGCTAGCGGGGACACGGGAGCAGTACTTC. It is translated as CSARGLAGTREQYF.

This clonotype was counted many times. The V and J genes are TRBV28 and TRBJ2-7; 8 bases line up with TRBD1. The V and J ends lost 4 bases and 7 bases, in that order; junction bases with no gene match: 9. CDR3 size: 14 residues. Germline-derived CDR1 and CDR2 are MDHEN and SYDVKM. DNA of the CDR3: TGTGCCAGCAGTTCGCCGACAGGGGCAGAAGAGCAGTACTTC. The encoded protein is CASSSPTGAEEQYF.

This clonotype showed up many times. The chain couples TRBV7-9 to TRBJ1-1; TRBD1 aligns across 7 bases. The CDR3 consists of 15 residues. V lost 3 bases, J lost 0 bases, and 4 bases stayed unmatched. Looked up from germline, CDR1 is SEHNR and CDR2 is FQNEAQ (reference sequence). CDR3 loop: CASSFLQGLNTEAFF. CDR3 sequence (DNA): TGTGCCAGCAGCTTCCTACAGGGGTTGAACACTGAAGCTTTCTTT.

Notes on this clonotype: This may be a read error: a much more frequent sequence differs by one nucleotide. The chain links TRBV2 to TRBJ2-1; the match to TRBD2 covers 9 bases. Germline trimming cut 8 bases from V and 10 bases from J; bases unmatched to any gene: 12. Germline lookup yields CDR1 SNHLY and CDR2 FYNNEI. The CDR3 loop spans 14 amino acids. CDR3 sequence reads: CASGNSGGTYEQFF. The CDR3 DNA sequence: TGTGCCAGCGGAAATAGCGGGGGCACCTACGAGCAGTTCTTC.

In regard to this clonotype: A much bigger clone sits one base away, suggesting this may be a read error. The genes are TRBV6-2 or TRBV6-3 and TRBJ2-7, with D hard to call. CDR3 length: 12 residues. The V end was cut by 7 bases, the J end by 5 bases, with 12 bases between. The V gene's germline CDR1 is MNHEY and CDR2 SVGEGT. CDR3: CASTGRADEQYF. DNA for the CDR3: TGTGCCAGCACCGGCCGGGCGGACGAGCAGTACTTC.

The chain uses TRBV18 and TRBJ1-1, with a weak D call TRBD1 (6 bases). Trimming pared 5 bases from V and 4 bases from J, leaving 11 bases between. Germline V gene lookup returns CDR1 KGHSH and CDR2 LQKENI. The CDR3 is 13 residues long. CDR3 region: CASSEQGVTEAFF. CDR3 bases: TGTGCCAGCTCAGAACAGGGCGTCACTGAAGCTTTCTTT.

This clonotype was picked up a small number of times. CDR3 sequence: CASTPLGLTHNEQFF. The CDR3 nucleotides read TGTGCCAGCACCCCCTTGGGACTAACCCACAATGAGCAGTTCTTC. The rearrangement uses TRBV13 and TRBJ2-1; 7 bases align to TRBD2. Trimming at V came to 7 bases and at J to 5 bases, leaving 11 bases not matched to a gene. The CDR3 runs to 15 residues. The germline gives CDR1 PRHDT, CDR2 FYEKMQ (reference sequence). Complete variable domain (other parts from reference TRBV13 and TRBJ2-1): AAGVIQSPRHLIKEKRETATLKCYPIPRHDTVYWYQQGPGQDPQFLISFYEKMQSDKGSIPDRFSAQQFSDYHSELNMSSLELGDSALYFCASTPLGLTHNEQFFGPGTRLTVL.

This clonotype was counted at least ten times. V is TRBV30 and J is TRBJ2-7, with D perhaps TRBD2 (6 bases). Deletions cut 2 bases from V and 3 bases from J, with 11 bases between. CDR1 GTSNPN and CDR2 SVGIG come from the germline V gene (reference sequence). The CDR3 length is 13 residues. CDR3 DNA sequence: TGTGCCTGGAGTCCGGGGACTCACTACGAGCAGTACTTC. It yields the protein CAWSPGTHYEQYF.

The chain employs TRBV10-3 and TRBJ2-1; D assignment may be TRBD1 or TRBD2 (5 bases each). V lost 3 bases to trimming and J lost 4 bases, with 16 bases between them. This CDR3 contains 16 residues. CDR1 is ENHRY and CDR2 is SYGVKD in the germline V gene. Here the CDR3 reads CAISEPGTRPYNEQFF. CDR3 DNA: TGTGCCATCAGTGAACCCGGGACGAGACCTTACAATGAGCAGTTCTTC.

This clonotype was observed many times. The V gene is TRBV9, the J gene TRBJ1-1, with 7 bases fitting TRBD1. Per germline, CDR1 SGDLS and CDR2 YYNGEE. The CDR3 contains 15 residues. V shed 0 bases and J 0 bases; nucleotides not matched to a gene: 2. The DNA of the CDR3 is TGTGCCAGCAGCGTAGGACAGGGCATGAACACTGAAGCTTTCTTT. It encodes CASSVGQGMNTEAFF. Full variable domain (remainder filled in from reference TRBV9 and TRBJ1-1): DSGVTQTPKHLITATGQRVTLRCSPRSGDLSVYWYQQSLDQGLQFLIQYYNGEERAKGNILERFSAQQFPDLHSELNLSSLELGDSALYFCASSVGQGMNTEAFFGQGTRLTVV.

This clonotype came up many times. The chain carries TRBV30 and TRBJ2-3, with D tentatively TRBD1 (6 bases). V lost 2 bases and J lost 2, with 11 bases in between. The CDR3 runs to 14 residues. CDR1 is GTSNPN and CDR2 is SVGIG in the germline V gene (reference sequence). CDR3: CAWSPGENTDTQYF. The CDR3 bases are TGTGCCTGGAGTCCAGGGGAGAACACAGATACGCAGTATTTT.

This clonotype occurred a few times. Without the conserved terminal phenylalanine or tryptophan, this CDR3 likely stems from a read error. J is TRBJ1-1 and V is TRBV10-3, with 7 positions matching TRBD1. The V gene's germline CDR1 is ENHRY and CDR2 SYGVKD. The CDR3 sequence is 13 residues long. J gave up 7 bases and V 6 bases, and 8 bases lay outside the gene matches. CDR3 region: CAIRGGGGDEAFL. CDR3 nucleotide sequence: TGTGCCATCAGGGGGGGAGGGGGCGATGAAGCTTTCCTT.

This clonotype was picked up many times. The chain joins TRBV12-3 or TRBV12-4 to TRBJ1-1; D gene unclear. The CDR3 length is 13 residues. Trimming took off 6 bases at V and 4 bases at J, with 12 bases between the two ends. As DNA, the CDR3 is TGTGCCAGCAGCCCCGGGGTAACCACTGAAGCTTTCTTT. Translated, it gives CASSPGVTTEAFF.

In this sample, this clonotype turned up many times. The V and J genes are TRBV7-8 and TRBJ2-7, with 10 bases lining up with TRBD2. With 2 bases clipped from V and 3 bases from J, the junction kept 4 bases outside the gene matches. CDR3 length: 15 residues. The germline gives CDR1 SGHVS, CDR2 FQNEAQ. CDR3 nucleotides: TGTGCCAGCAGCTTATTGGCTAGCGGGAGCTACGAGCAGTACTTC. Protein product: CASSLLASGSYEQYF.

This clonotype was counted a few times. The chain has TRBV19 and TRBJ1-6; no reliable D call. Trimming took 3 bases from V and 10 from J, leaving 7 bases between them. CDR1 is LNHDA and CDR2 is SQIVND in the germline V gene (reference sequence). CDR3 length: 12 amino acids. DNA of the CDR3: TGTGCCAGTAGTATCGGAGGATCACCCCTCCACTTT. Amino acid sequence: CASSIGGSPLHF.

This clonotype came up a few times. The chain has TRBV6-4 and TRBJ1-1; 9 bases align to TRBD1. Unmatched junction bases numbered 13, after V lost 8 bases and J lost 6 bases. There are 15 residues in the CDR3. The germline V gene has CDR1 MRHNA and CDR2 SNTAGT. This CDR3 reads CASGSPGQGRSEAFF. The DNA for the CDR3 is TGTGCCAGCGGTTCGCCGGGACAGGGACGTTCTGAAGCTTTCTTT.

In its sample, this clonotype was seen a few times. This rearrangement joins TRBV7-3 to TRBJ1-2, with 12 positions matching TRBD1. Trimming at V came to 5 bases and at J to 5 bases, leaving 6 bases not matched to a gene. The CDR3 loop spans 15 amino acids. Germline loops: CDR1 SGHTA, CDR2 FQGTGA. The CDR3 sequence is CASSPGTGGIYGYTF. CDR3 DNA sequence: TGTGCCAGCAGCCCGGGGACAGGGGGCATTTATGGCTACACCTTC. The full variable domain, rest sourced from reference TRBV7-3 and TRBJ1-2, is GAGVSQTPSNKVTEKGKYVELRCDPISGHTALYWYRQSLGQGPEFLIYFQGTGAADDSGLPNDRFFAVRPEGSVSTLKIQRTERGDSAVYLCASSPGTGGIYGYTFGSGTRLTVV.

A word on this clonotype: A much larger clone lies one base from this, so it may be a read error. The chain links TRBV2 to TRBJ2-2; D is uncertain. CDR1 is SNHLY and CDR2 is FYNNEI in the germline V gene. The CDR3 loop spans 14 amino acids. Trimming stripped 4 bases from V and 9 bases from J, with 15 bases between. CDR3 in DNA: TGTGCCAGCAGTGTTGGGGTCCGAACCTGGGAGCTGTTTTTT. This gives the protein CASSVGVRTWELFF.

The gene calls are TRBV27 and TRBJ1-1; no clear D. This CDR3 is 15 amino acids long. Germline CDR1 reads MNHEY; CDR2 reads SMNVEV (reference sequence). Trimming took 4 bases from V and 3 from J, leaving 15 bases between them. The CDR3 DNA follows: TGTGCCAGCAGTTCCACCGGGCTCTCGGACACTGAAGCTTTCTTT. It encodes CASSSTGLSDTEAFF.

This clonotype was seen more than once but under ten times. This chain joins TRBV6-9 and TRBJ1-4, with a weak D call TRBD1 (5 bases). The CDR3 spans 14 residues. V gave up 3 bases and J gave up 2 bases, with 7 bases separating them. Looked up from germline, CDR1 is MNHGY and CDR2 is SVAAGI. CDR3 sequence (DNA): TGTGCCAGCAGTTACCGGGGCACTAATGAAAAACTGTTTTTT. It translates to CASSYRGTNEKLFF.

This clonotype was seen repeatedly, ten times or more. V and J are TRBV4-2 and TRBJ1-1, with D maybe TRBD1 (5 bases). The germline V and J ends were trimmed by 5 bases and 2 bases, with 9 bases remaining between them. Germline V gives CDR1 LGHNA, CDR2 YNFKEQ. The CDR3 runs 13 residues. The CDR3 DNA is TGTGCCAGCAGCGACGACAGTAACACTGAAGCTTTCTTT. This encodes CASSDDSNTEAFF.

This clonotype was seen more than once but under ten times. The genes are TRBV27 and TRBJ1-2; D remains ambiguous. Trimming shortened V by 2 bases and J by 5 bases, and 9 bases separated the two germline ends. Germline lookup yields CDR1 MNHEY and CDR2 SMNVEV (reference sequence). The CDR3 has 13 amino acids. CDR3 sequence: CASSLNKIYGYTF. CDR3 nucleotide sequence: TGTGCCAGCAGTTTAAATAAGATTTATGGCTACACCTTC.

This clonotype was found many times. The chain is built from TRBV9 and TRBJ1-1, with TRBD1 as a possible D gene (6 bases). The germline gives CDR1 SGDLS, CDR2 YYNGEE. The CDR3 spans 13 residues. V lost 0 bases, J lost 7 bases, and 10 bases lay in between. The CDR3 DNA is TGTGCCAGCAGCGTAGGGTCAGGGGATGAAGCTTTCTTT. It yields the protein CASSVGSGDEAFF.